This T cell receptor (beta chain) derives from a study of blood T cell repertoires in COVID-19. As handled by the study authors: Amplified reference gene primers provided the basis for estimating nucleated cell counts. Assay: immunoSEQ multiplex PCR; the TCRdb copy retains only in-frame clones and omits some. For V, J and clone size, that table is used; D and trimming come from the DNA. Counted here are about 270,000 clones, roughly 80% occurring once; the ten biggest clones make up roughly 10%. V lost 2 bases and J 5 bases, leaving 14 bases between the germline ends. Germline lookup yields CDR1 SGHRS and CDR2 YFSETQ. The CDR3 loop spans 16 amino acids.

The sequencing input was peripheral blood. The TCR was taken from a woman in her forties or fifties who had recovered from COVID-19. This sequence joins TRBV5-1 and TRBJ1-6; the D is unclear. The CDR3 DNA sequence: TGCGCCAGCAGCTTCGGCGGAAATTGGAATAATTCACCCCTCCACTTT. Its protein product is CASSFGGNWNNSPLHF.